This TCR beta chain was recovered during a study of CDR3 diversity in severe acne. This clonotype was detected ten times or more. TCRdb reanalysed the PCR reads using MiXCR and keeps one entry per CDR3 protein. In the table there are around 83,000 distinct CDR3 sequences, about 49% of which are singletons. V lost 3 bases and J 1 base, leaving 9 bases between the germline ends. The CDR3 extends over 14 amino acids. Per the germline V gene, CDR1 is SGHTA and CDR2 is FQGNSA. The rearrangement links TRBV7-2 to TRBJ1-1; tentatively, D is TRBD1 (6 bases). Sequencing was done on a sample of blood. This receptor was taken from a male donor with severe acne vulgaris. For the CDR3, the DNA is TGTGCCAGCAGCTTTTTGACAGGGAACACTGAAGCTTTCTTT. Encoded protein: CASSFLTGNTEAFF.